Listed below are T cell receptor beta chains from one sample, sequenced in a study of cytomegalovirus exposure and HLA in healthy donors. Assay: immunoSEQ multiplex PCR; the TCRdb copy retains only in-frame clones and omits some. The table has under 200,000 clones, about 81% seen once. Input material: PBMCs. These receptors originate from a girl aged 10-17 years in good health and CMV-seropositive. CDR3s include the opening cysteine and the closing phenylalanine or tryptophan. The order of the fields is V gene, D gene, clone size, J gene, CDR3 DNA, CDR3 protein. The D gene is left open where the match is weak. Clone size is given for some rows only: seen once, a few or many times, or a class if the clone is expanded.

v_call: TRBV18; d_call: TRBD1; clone_size: once; j_call: TRBJ2-3; cdr3_nt: TGTGCCAGCTCACCCCGACAGGGGGTGGCAGATACGCAGTATTTT; cdr3_aa: CASSPRQGVADTQYF
v_call: TRBV23-1; d_call: -; clone_size: -; j_call: TRBJ2-7; cdr3_nt: TGCGCCAGCGGATTCCCCTCGGGCAGGGCGTACGAGCAGTACTTC; cdr3_aa: CASGFPSGRAYEQYF
v_call: TRBV27; d_call: TRBD1; clone_size: -; j_call: TRBJ2-3; cdr3_nt: TGTGCCCCGATCCCGACAGGGCAAGGCACAGATACGCAGTATTTT; cdr3_aa: CAPIPTGQGTDTQYF
v_call: TRBV13; d_call: TRBD1; clone_size: -; j_call: TRBJ1-4; cdr3_nt: TGTGCCAGCAGCTTAGGAAGGGACAGGGCCTTCGAAAAACTGTTTTTT; cdr3_aa: CASSLGRDRAFEKLFF
v_call: TRBV28; d_call: TRBD1; clone_size: -; j_call: TRBJ1-2; cdr3_nt: TGTGCCAGCAGTTGGACAGGGGACAAAGGCTACACCTTC; cdr3_aa: CASSWTGDKGYTF
v_call: TRBV5-4; d_call: -; clone_size: few; j_call: TRBJ2-7; cdr3_nt: TGTGCCAGCAGCTTGGACAACAGCCTGCAGTACTTC; cdr3_aa: CASSLDNSLQYF
v_call: TRBV6-5; d_call: -; clone_size: once; j_call: TRBJ2-1; cdr3_nt: TGTGCCAGCAGAGGGGGGGGTGAGCAGTTCTTC; cdr3_aa: CASRGGGEQFF
v_call: TRBV19; d_call: TRBD1; clone_size: -; j_call: TRBJ1-5; cdr3_nt: TGTGCCAGTAGTACCGGGACAGGGGATTTCCAGCCCCAGCATTTT; cdr3_aa: CASSTGTGDFQPQHF
v_call: TRBV27; d_call: -; clone_size: -; j_call: TRBJ2-3; cdr3_nt: TGTGCCAGCAGTGACATCACAGATACGCAGTATTTT; cdr3_aa: CASSDITDTQYF
v_call: TRBV5-4; d_call: -; clone_size: -; j_call: TRBJ1-1; cdr3_nt: TGTGCCAGCAGCCCTTCGAACACTGAAGCTTTCTTT; cdr3_aa: CASSPSNTEAFF
v_call: TRBV30; d_call: -; clone_size: -; j_call: TRBJ1-3; cdr3_nt: TGTGCCTGGAGTCGGGGAGGAAACACCATATATTTT; cdr3_aa: CAWSRGGNTIYF
v_call: TRBV7-8; d_call: TRBD2; clone_size: few; j_call: TRBJ2-3; cdr3_nt: TGTGCCAGCAGCTCGCGGACTAGCTTTAGCACAGATACGCAGTATTTT; cdr3_aa: CASSSRTSFSTDTQYF
v_call: TRBV5-3; d_call: TRBD2; clone_size: once; j_call: TRBJ2-7; cdr3_nt: TGTGCCAGAAGCTTGGTAGGACTAGCGGGAGACGAGCAGTACTTC; cdr3_aa: CARSLVGLAGDEQYF
v_call: TRBV10-2; d_call: TRBD1; clone_size: once; j_call: TRBJ1-2; cdr3_nt: TGCGCCAGCAGTGAGTTGGCAGGGGGGAACTATGGCTACACCTTC; cdr3_aa: CASSELAGGNYGYTF
v_call: TRBV18; d_call: -; clone_size: -; j_call: TRBJ2-7; cdr3_nt: TGTGCCAGCTCACCGACAGGATCCTACGAGCAGTACTTC; cdr3_aa: CASSPTGSYEQYF
v_call: TRBV6-5; d_call: -; clone_size: -; j_call: TRBJ2-5; cdr3_nt: TGTGCCAGCAGCCCGGACTTCCAAGAGACCCAGTACTTC; cdr3_aa: CASSPDFQETQYF
v_call: TRBV5-1; d_call: -; clone_size: -; j_call: TRBJ1-4; cdr3_nt: TGCGCCAGCAGCGCCCGGGACTGGGGTGAAAAACTGTTTTTT; cdr3_aa: CASSARDWGEKLFF
v_call: TRBV6-1; d_call: -; clone_size: -; j_call: TRBJ1-2; cdr3_nt: TGTGCCAGCAGTCAACAGAACTATGGCTACACCTTC; cdr3_aa: CASSQQNYGYTF
v_call: TRBV11-2; d_call: -; clone_size: -; j_call: TRBJ1-5; cdr3_nt: TGTGCCAGCAGCTCCCTAGGCCCAGGGAGGGAGAATCAGCCCCAGCATTTT; cdr3_aa: CASSSLGPGRENQPQHF
v_call: TRBV7-9; d_call: -; clone_size: -; j_call: TRBJ2-1; cdr3_nt: TGTGCCAGCATGCGCGGGAATGAGCAGTTCTTC; cdr3_aa: CASMRGNEQFF
v_call: TRBV19; d_call: -; clone_size: -; j_call: TRBJ2-1; cdr3_nt: TGTGCCAGTAGTATTCCCCCAGCGCCTCTCAATGAGCAGTTCTTC; cdr3_aa: CASSIPPAPLNEQFF
v_call: TRBV4-3; d_call: TRBD1; clone_size: -; j_call: TRBJ2-5; cdr3_nt: TGCGCCAGCAGCCAAGTCATGGCCACAGGGGTAGAGACCCAGTACTTC; cdr3_aa: CASSQVMATGVETQYF
v_call: TRBV5-1; d_call: -; clone_size: -; j_call: TRBJ2-7; cdr3_nt: TGCGCCAGCAGCTTGGGTTCTACTGAACCCTACGAGCAGTACTTC; cdr3_aa: CASSLGSTEPYEQYF
v_call: TRBV9; d_call: -; clone_size: few; j_call: TRBJ1-1; cdr3_nt: TGTGCCAGCAGCCCGGGAATAGAGAACACTGAAGCTTTCTTT; cdr3_aa: CASSPGIENTEAFF
v_call: TRBV27; d_call: TRBD2; clone_size: once; j_call: TRBJ2-3; cdr3_nt: TGTGCCAGCAGTTTAACCGGGGGGACTAGCACAGATACGCAGTATTTT; cdr3_aa: CASSLTGGTSTDTQYF
v_call: TRBV28; d_call: -; clone_size: -; j_call: TRBJ1-2; cdr3_nt: TGTGCCAGCAGTCAAATTGACCGGGCCCAGGGTGGCTACACCTTC; cdr3_aa: CASSQIDRAQGGYTF
v_call: TRBV5-1; d_call: TRBD2; clone_size: -; j_call: TRBJ2-5; cdr3_nt: TGCGCCAGCAGCTTGCGCGGACTAGCGGGAGGGAGGTCGGAGACCCAGTACTTC; cdr3_aa: CASSLRGLAGGRSETQYF
v_call: TRBV7-2; d_call: TRBD1; clone_size: -; j_call: TRBJ1-2; cdr3_nt: TGTGCCAGCAGCTTAGGTTTACAGGGGCTCGTCTACACCTTC; cdr3_aa: CASSLGLQGLVYTF
v_call: TRBV5-1; d_call: TRBD2; clone_size: once; j_call: TRBJ2-1; cdr3_nt: TGCGCCAGCAGCTTGGGGGCGGGAGCGTACAATGAGCAGTTCTTC; cdr3_aa: CASSLGAGAYNEQFF